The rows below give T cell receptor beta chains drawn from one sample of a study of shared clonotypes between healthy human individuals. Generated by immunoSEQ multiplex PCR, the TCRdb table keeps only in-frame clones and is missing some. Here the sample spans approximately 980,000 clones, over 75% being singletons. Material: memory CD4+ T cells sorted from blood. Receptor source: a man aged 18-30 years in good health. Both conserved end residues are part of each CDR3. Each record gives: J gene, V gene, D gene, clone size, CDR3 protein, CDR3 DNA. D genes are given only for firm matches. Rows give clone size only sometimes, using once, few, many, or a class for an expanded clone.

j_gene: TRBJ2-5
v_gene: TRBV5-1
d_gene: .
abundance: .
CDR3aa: CASSLDSRATQYF
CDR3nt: TGCGCCAGCAGTCTCGACTCAAGAGCGACCCAGTACTTC

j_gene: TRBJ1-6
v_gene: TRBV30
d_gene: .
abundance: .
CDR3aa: CALVGRSNSPLHF
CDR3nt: TGTGCCCTTGTAGGCAGAAGTAATTCACCCCTCCACTTT

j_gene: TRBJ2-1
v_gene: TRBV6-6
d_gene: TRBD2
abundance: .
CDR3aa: CASSPQAGGPNEQFF
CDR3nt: TGTGCCAGCAGTCCCCAAGCGGGAGGGCCCAATGAGCAGTTCTTC

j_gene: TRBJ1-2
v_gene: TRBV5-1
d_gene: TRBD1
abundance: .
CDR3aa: CASSSTGGTFYGYTF
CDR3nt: TGCGCCAGCAGCTCGACAGGGGGGACCTTCTATGGCTACACCTTC

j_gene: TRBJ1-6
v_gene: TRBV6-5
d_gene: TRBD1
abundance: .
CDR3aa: CASSSDRAFYNSPLHF
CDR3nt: TGTGCCAGCAGTTCGGACAGGGCATTCTATAATTCACCCCTCCACTTT

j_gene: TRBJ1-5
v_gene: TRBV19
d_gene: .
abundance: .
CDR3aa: CASRRDSNQPQHF
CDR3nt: TGTGCCAGTAGAAGAGATAGCAATCAGCCCCAGCATTTT

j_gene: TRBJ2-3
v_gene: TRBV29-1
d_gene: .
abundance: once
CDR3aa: CSVSIGTDTQYF
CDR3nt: TGCAGCGTATCTATTGGCACAGATACGCAGTATTTT

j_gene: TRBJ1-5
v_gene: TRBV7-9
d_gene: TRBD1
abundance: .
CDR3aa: CASSLGTGVQHF
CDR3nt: TGTGCCAGCAGCCTAGGGACAGGGGTTCAGCATTTT

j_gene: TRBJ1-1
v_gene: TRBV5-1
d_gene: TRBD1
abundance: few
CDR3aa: CASSSAGQGASEAFF
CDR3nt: TGCGCCAGCAGCTCTGCTGGACAGGGGGCCTCTGAAGCTTTCTTT

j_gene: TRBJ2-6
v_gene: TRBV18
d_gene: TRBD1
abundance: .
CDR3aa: CASSPDRDSSLSGANVLTF
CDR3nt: TGTGCCAGCTCACCAGACCGGGACAGTTCCCTCTCTGGGGCCAACGTCCTGACTTTC

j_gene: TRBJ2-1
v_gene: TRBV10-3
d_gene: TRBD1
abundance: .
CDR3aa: CAINGQESYNEQFF
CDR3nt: TGTGCCATCAACGGACAGGAATCCTACAATGAGCAGTTCTTC

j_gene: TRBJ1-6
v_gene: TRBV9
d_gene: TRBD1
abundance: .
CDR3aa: CASSPGTGGNSPLHF
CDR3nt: TGTGCCAGCAGCCCAGGGACAGGGGGTAATTCACCCCTCCACTTT

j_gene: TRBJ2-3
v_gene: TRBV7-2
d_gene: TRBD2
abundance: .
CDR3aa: CAGKLAGESDTQYF
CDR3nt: TGTGCCGGAAAACTAGCGGGAGAATCAGATACGCAGTATTTT

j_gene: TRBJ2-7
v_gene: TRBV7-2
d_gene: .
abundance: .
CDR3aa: CASSLGLSYEQYF
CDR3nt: TGTGCCAGCAGCTTAGGGCTTTCCTACGAGCAGTACTTC

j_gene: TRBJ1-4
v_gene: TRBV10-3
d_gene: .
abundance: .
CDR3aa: CAISESRKKLFF
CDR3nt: TGTGCCATCAGTGAGTCCAGGAAAAAACTGTTTTTT

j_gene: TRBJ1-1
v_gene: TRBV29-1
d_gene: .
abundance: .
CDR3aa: CSGMEVAEAFF
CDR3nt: TGCAGCGGTATGGAGGTGGCTGAAGCTTTCTTT